These T cell receptor beta chains were read from a single sample in a study. One entry per CDR3 protein, called by TCRdb with MiXCR from the RT-PCR reads. The sample carries fewer than 800,000 distinct CDR3 sequences, approximately 15% recorded once. Source material: memory CD4+ T cells from blood. These receptors were collected from a female donor in good health, serving as a healthy control. Each CDR3 is given with its conserved first and last residue. D genes are given only for firm matches. The size entry is marked missing in some rows and otherwise reads once, few, many or a size class.

cdr3_nt: TGTGCCAGCTCACCATCAGCGGGAGGGCGTACAGATACGCAGTATTTT
cdr3_aa: CASSPSAGGRTDTQYF
clone_size: few
v_call: TRBV18
d_call: TRBD2
j_call: TRBJ2-3

cdr3_nt: TGCAGTGCTCTAGGGGGACAGGGAAACTATGGCTACACCTTC
cdr3_aa: CSALGGQGNYGYTF
clone_size: once
v_call: TRBV20-1
d_call: TRBD1
j_call: TRBJ1-2

cdr3_nt: TGTGCCATCAGCAAGGGGGGTGGTGGACTAGCCGGATACGAGCAGTACTTC
cdr3_aa: CAISKGGGGLAGYEQYF
clone_size: -
v_call: TRBV10-3
d_call: TRBD2
j_call: TRBJ2-7

cdr3_nt: TGTGCCAGCACTCTAGGCGGGAGTGGTTACGAGCAGTACTTC
cdr3_aa: CASTLGGSGYEQYF
clone_size: -
v_call: TRBV5-4
d_call: TRBD2
j_call: TRBJ2-7

cdr3_nt: TGTGCCAGTAGTAGAATCCGAGGGGCGGATCAGCCCCAGCATTTT
cdr3_aa: CASSRIRGADQPQHF
clone_size: many
v_call: TRBV19
d_call: -
j_call: TRBJ1-5

cdr3_nt: TGTGCCAGCTCACCTTCTAGACTAAACATTCAGTACTTC
cdr3_aa: CASSPSRLNIQYF
clone_size: many
v_call: TRBV18
d_call: -
j_call: TRBJ2-4

cdr3_nt: TGTGCCAGCAGTCTCTGGGACAGGACTGACTATGGCTACACCTTC
cdr3_aa: CASSLWDRTDYGYTF
clone_size: many
v_call: TRBV12-3/TRBV12-4
d_call: TRBD1
j_call: TRBJ1-2

cdr3_nt: TGTGCCAGCAGTTCCCCCGGGTCTAATGAAAAACTGTTTTTT
cdr3_aa: CASSSPGSNEKLFF
clone_size: -
v_call: TRBV27
d_call: -
j_call: TRBJ1-4

cdr3_nt: TGTGCCAGTAGTAAATCCCAGCAGGTCCTGTACTTC
cdr3_aa: CASSKSQQVLYF
clone_size: -
v_call: TRBV19
d_call: -
j_call: TRBJ2-4

cdr3_nt: TGTGCCTGGACGGGCGGTAGCAATCAGCCCCAGCATTTT
cdr3_aa: CAWTGGSNQPQHF
clone_size: few
v_call: TRBV30
d_call: -
j_call: TRBJ1-5

cdr3_nt: TGTGCCACCAGCAGAGGCGAGACAGGGCTCACTGAAGCTTTCTTT
cdr3_aa: CATSRGETGLTEAFF
clone_size: -
v_call: TRBV15
d_call: TRBD1
j_call: TRBJ1-1

cdr3_nt: TGCAGTGCCACGGGACAATTTGGCACTGAAGCTTTCTTT
cdr3_aa: CSATGQFGTEAFF
clone_size: many
v_call: TRBV20-1
d_call: -
j_call: TRBJ1-1

cdr3_nt: TGCGCCAGCAGCTCTGGACCCCCCACAGATACGCAGTATTTT
cdr3_aa: CASSSGPPTDTQYF
clone_size: many
v_call: TRBV5-1
d_call: -
j_call: TRBJ2-3

cdr3_nt: TGTGCCATCATGGCAGACAGGGGGCGCGGCGGCTACACCTTC
cdr3_aa: CAIMADRGRGGYTF
clone_size: few
v_call: TRBV10-3
d_call: TRBD1
j_call: TRBJ1-2

cdr3_nt: TGTGCCAGCAGTTTAGAGTCTACTGACTCCTACAATGAGCAGTTCTTC
cdr3_aa: CASSLESTDSYNEQFF
clone_size: many
v_call: TRBV27
d_call: -
j_call: TRBJ2-1

cdr3_nt: TGCGCCAGCAGGTTACTAGCGGGAAACTACAATGAGCAGTTCTTC
cdr3_aa: CASRLLAGNYNEQFF
clone_size: -
v_call: TRBV5-1
d_call: TRBD2
j_call: TRBJ2-1

cdr3_nt: TGTGCCATCGGGACAGCCCCCTACGAGCAGTACTTC
cdr3_aa: CAIGTAPYEQYF
clone_size: few
v_call: TRBV10-3
d_call: TRBD1
j_call: TRBJ2-7

cdr3_nt: TGCAGTGCTAGTAACGCTGCCTACGAGCAGTACTTC
cdr3_aa: CSASNAAYEQYF
clone_size: -
v_call: TRBV20-1
d_call: -
j_call: TRBJ2-7

cdr3_nt: TGCAGTGCTAGTCTCCTAGTCACAGATACGCAGTATTTT
cdr3_aa: CSASLLVTDTQYF
clone_size: few
v_call: TRBV20-1
d_call: -
j_call: TRBJ2-3

cdr3_nt: TGCGCCAGCAGCTTCGCGAAGAGCAGCACAGATACGCAGTATTTT
cdr3_aa: CASSFAKSSTDTQYF
clone_size: -
v_call: TRBV5-1
d_call: -
j_call: TRBJ2-3

cdr3_nt: TGTGCCAGCAGTCCTGGGACTAGCAGACTCACAGATACGCAGTATTTT
cdr3_aa: CASSPGTSRLTDTQYF
clone_size: many
v_call: TRBV5-4
d_call: TRBD2
j_call: TRBJ2-3

cdr3_nt: TGTGCCAGCAGTTTTTACAGGGGAAGCGAGCAGTACTTC
cdr3_aa: CASSFYRGSEQYF
clone_size: -
v_call: TRBV12-3/TRBV12-4
d_call: TRBD1
j_call: TRBJ2-7

cdr3_nt: TGTGCCAGCAGACTCACAGGGGACGGCAATGAGCAGTTCTTC
cdr3_aa: CASRLTGDGNEQFF
clone_size: -
v_call: TRBV6-6
d_call: TRBD1
j_call: TRBJ2-1

cdr3_nt: TGTGCCAGCAGGAGGGGGCTAGGCCGCGACACTGAAGCTTTCTTT
cdr3_aa: CASRRGLGRDTEAFF
clone_size: few
v_call: TRBV3-1
d_call: TRBD1
j_call: TRBJ1-1

cdr3_nt: TGCGCCAGCAGCCCGAGAGTCGGGGACTTTGATACGCAGTATTTT
cdr3_aa: CASSPRVGDFDTQYF
clone_size: few
v_call: TRBV5-1
d_call: -
j_call: TRBJ2-3

cdr3_nt: TGCAGTGCTGGCCGGGACAGGGCTTCACCCCTCCACTTT
cdr3_aa: CSAGRDRASPLHF
clone_size: many
v_call: TRBV20-1
d_call: TRBD1
j_call: TRBJ1-6

cdr3_nt: TGCAGCGTTAAGGGGGCTAGCGGGCCTCAAGAGACCAAGTACTTC
cdr3_aa: CSVKGASGPQETKYF
clone_size: few
v_call: TRBV29-1
d_call: -
j_call: TRBJ2-5

cdr3_nt: TGTGCCAGCAGTTCAGGGGGCCAAATGGGCGAGCAGTACTTC
cdr3_aa: CASSSGGQMGEQYF
clone_size: few
v_call: TRBV12-3/TRBV12-4
d_call: TRBD1
j_call: TRBJ2-7

cdr3_nt: TGTGCCAGCAGTTTAGGGGACAGGGGGATTGGCTACACCTTC
cdr3_aa: CASSLGDRGIGYTF
clone_size: many
v_call: TRBV12-3/TRBV12-4
d_call: TRBD1
j_call: TRBJ1-2

cdr3_nt: TGTGCCAGCAGCCCCCGACAGGACATCACAGATACGCAGTATTTT
cdr3_aa: CASSPRQDITDTQYF
clone_size: -
v_call: TRBV7-9
d_call: -
j_call: TRBJ2-3

cdr3_nt: TGTGCCAGCAGCTACAGGGTCTCTCAGCCCCAGCATTTT
cdr3_aa: CASSYRVSQPQHF
clone_size: few
v_call: TRBV5-6
d_call: -
j_call: TRBJ1-5

cdr3_nt: TGTGCCACTCGTGACAGGCAGAGCAATCAGCCCCAGCATTTT
cdr3_aa: CATRDRQSNQPQHF
clone_size: many
v_call: TRBV10-3
d_call: -
j_call: TRBJ1-5

cdr3_nt: TGCGCCAGCAGCCGGACTAGCGGGAGGGATGAGCAGTTCTTC
cdr3_aa: CASSRTSGRDEQFF
clone_size: many
v_call: TRBV5-1
d_call: TRBD2
j_call: TRBJ2-1

cdr3_nt: TGTGCCAGCAGCCAAGATCCGACTAGCGGGAGTAACAAAGATACGCAGTATTTT
cdr3_aa: CASSQDPTSGSNKDTQYF
clone_size: many
v_call: TRBV4-2
d_call: TRBD2
j_call: TRBJ2-3

cdr3_nt: TGTGCCACCCAGAATGTCGGACAGAACACCGGGGAGCTGTTTTTT
cdr3_aa: CATQNVGQNTGELFF
clone_size: many
v_call: TRBV10-3
d_call: -
j_call: TRBJ2-2

cdr3_nt: TGTGCCAGCAGCTTAGATGGGACTAGCGGAGGAGGGACAGATACGCAGTATTTT
cdr3_aa: CASSLDGTSGGGTDTQYF
clone_size: many
v_call: TRBV7-2
d_call: TRBD2
j_call: TRBJ2-3

cdr3_nt: TGTGCCAGCAGCCCAGGGGCCCTTAATAAAGGCTACACCTTC
cdr3_aa: CASSPGALNKGYTF
clone_size: many
v_call: TRBV12-3/TRBV12-4
d_call: -
j_call: TRBJ1-2

cdr3_nt: TGTGCCAGCAGCGTAGCGCCGGTTAATTCACCCCTCCACTTT
cdr3_aa: CASSVAPVNSPLHF
clone_size: -
v_call: TRBV9
d_call: -
j_call: TRBJ1-6

cdr3_nt: TGCAGTGCTAGTACCGACCGGTTCAATGAGCAGTTCTTC
cdr3_aa: CSASTDRFNEQFF
clone_size: many
v_call: TRBV20-1
d_call: -
j_call: TRBJ2-1

cdr3_nt: TGTGCCAGCAGTTTCTCCTCGGGGGTCCAGAACACCGGGGAGCTGTTTTTT
cdr3_aa: CASSFSSGVQNTGELFF
clone_size: -
v_call: TRBV6-2/TRBV6-3
d_call: -
j_call: TRBJ2-2

cdr3_nt: TGTGCCAGCAGCTTAGGAGCGGGGGGGCGGAACGAGCAGTACTTC
cdr3_aa: CASSLGAGGRNEQYF
clone_size: -
v_call: TRBV7-2
d_call: TRBD2
j_call: TRBJ2-7

cdr3_nt: TGTGCCAGCAGCACCGGGGCCGAGACACCGCAGTATTTT
cdr3_aa: CASSTGAETPQYF
clone_size: many
v_call: TRBV6-5
d_call: -
j_call: TRBJ2-3

cdr3_nt: TGTGCCAGCAATGGGGACGGAGCACCCCTCCACTTT
cdr3_aa: CASNGDGAPLHF
clone_size: -
v_call: TRBV6-1
d_call: -
j_call: TRBJ1-6

cdr3_nt: TGCGCCAGCAGCTTGGATGTCGGGAGGGGCACAGATACGCAGTATTTT
cdr3_aa: CASSLDVGRGTDTQYF
clone_size: -
v_call: TRBV5-1
d_call: TRBD2
j_call: TRBJ2-3

cdr3_nt: TGCAGTGCTAGAGACGCGACTGCTGGAGAGACCCAGTACTTC
cdr3_aa: CSARDATAGETQYF
clone_size: -
v_call: TRBV20-1
d_call: -
j_call: TRBJ2-5

cdr3_nt: TGTGCCAGCAGAAGACAGGGGGCCGGCTATGGCTACACCTTC
cdr3_aa: CASRRQGAGYGYTF
clone_size: few
v_call: TRBV6-2/TRBV6-3
d_call: TRBD1
j_call: TRBJ1-2